This T cell receptor (beta chain) was obtained from a study of human thymus T cells. Findings and caveats of the study: The authors found apparently biased V and J gene usage in thymic and blood repertoires. Unrelated individuals were reported by related research to share highly overlapping thymic repertoires.

In regard to this clone: Its antigen is not identified.

From germline, CDR1 is SNHLY and CDR2 FYNNEI. Trimming cost V 4 bases and J 4 bases, with 7 bases left between them. This CDR3 has 13 residues. Assay used: immunoSEQ multiplex PCR; TCRdb lists only in-frame clones, some missing. The sample consists of roughly 120,000 clones, about 93% of them appearing once. Resections from corrective heart surgery supplied the thymus tissue. The donors were infants in Finland with congenital heart defects, otherwise immunologically healthy. Sequencing was done on a sample of thymus tissue. This clonotype originated in a boy under two years old with a congenital heart defect but otherwise immunologically healthy. V and J are TRBV2 and TRBJ1-4, with D unresolved. The CDR3 reads CASSGRGNEKLFF. The DNA for the CDR3 is TGTGCCAGCAGTGGGCGGGGTAATGAAAAACTGTTTTTT.